Here is one T cell receptor (beta chain) with its context. The clone's antigen remains unknown. Base qualities are not at hand, and no much larger clone is one base apart. This sample is part of a study of beta chain features in type 1 diabetes (dated by TCRdb to 2016 to 2019). Looking at the study overall: Mean age, gender distribution, total cell number and subset yield did not differ between patients and healthy donors. Naive and central memory subsets were obtained from all 30 or so donors, but regulatory and stem cell-like memory subsets were isolated from only 8 patients and about 8 healthy donors. Across all samples, around 99 million sorted cells were examined, and cell number per subset correlated strongly with RNA yield. The study compared the TCRB repertoires of sorted circulating CD4+ T cell subsets in recently diagnosed type 1 diabetes patients with those in matched healthy donors.

Summary of the overall study and its limitations: PCR may preferentially amplify shorter templates, but because patient and control samples were amplified and corrected together, any resulting skew would affect both groups equally. Only small numbers of individuals were included in the HLA sub-analyses, which left unresolved whether HLA type had any influence on TCRB rearrangement. At VDJ recombination sites, patients with type 1 diabetes made fewer insertions and deleted more nucleotides, a pattern implying thymic rearrangement abnormalities. Naive, central memory and regulatory TCRB repertoires appeared to be more alike among patients than among healthy donors. Because cDNA was sequenced instead of genomic DNA, highly expressing activated cells could be over-represented, though the groups showed no difference in activation or CD3 levels. In all four CD4+ subsets, TCRB CDR3 length was moderately but significantly shorter in type 1 diabetes patients.

A single peripheral blood draw of approximately 0.11 L on average was collected from each donor into heparinised tubes. Using a panel that included CD45RO, CCR7, CD25, CD127, CD95 and CD27, naive, central memory, regulatory and stem cell-like memory CD4+ T cells were sorted on a BD FACSAria II. Every sorted population had a purity above 98%. PBMCs were separated immediately by Lymphoprep density gradient centrifugation and were stained directly, without being cultured. To minimize batch effects, samples were stained and sorted in pairs, one healthy donor with one patient per experiment. Counted from cysteine to phenylalanine, this CDR3 has 19 amino acids. Of the read, only the CDR3 DNA is kept; its 57 bases are in frame from base 1. The entire isolated RNA was reverse transcribed using the High Capacity cDNA Reverse Transcription Kit, and thus expressed TCRB transcripts were sequenced. Naive, central memory and regulatory T cell samples underwent deep immunoSEQ sequencing, averaging about 3.5 million total reads per sample. After sorted cells were lysed in RLT buffer, RNA was extracted with DNase-treated RNeasy Micro or Mini kits, with the choice depending on cell number. To prevent cross-contamination, every cell subset was processed on its own, while patient and healthy donor samples were processed together. The immunoSEQ multiplex PCR was used to amplify TCRB sequences from cDNA, yielding 87-bp fragments that span the CDR3 region. Sequencing of the amplicons was performed on the Illumina HiSeq platform. The original pipeline was this. PCR bias was corrected computationally using synthetic template baselines, and reads within Hamming distance 2 were collapsed, with unmergeable singletons discarded. Reads were aligned against IMGT so that V, D and J genes, CDR3 length and insertions or deletions at six rearrangement sites could be assigned. Clonotype counts were normalized to sorted cell number within each subset before computing true diversity and Gini coefficients with the tcR R package. Repertoire sharing was quantified using the overlap coefficient calculated on TCRB nucleotide sequences. The clones in this table, taken by TCRdb from immuneACCESS, are in-frame only. Not every clone is retained; where verified, under half of the shortfall comes from an unresolved V gene, and the cause of the rest is unknown. The DNA gave D and trimming, while V, J and clone size come from that table. Within this sample are 250,000 to 350,000 clones, with 14% of them counted one time only. The ten largest clones take up roughly 6.7% of the sample.

The source material was central memory CD4+ T cells from blood. This TCR was recovered from a man aged 25-40 years in good health. The sequence joins TRBV21-1 to TRBJ2-1. TRBV21-1 is reported as a pseudogene. The CDR3 region: CASSKGRGPVRFSDNEQFF. The DNA is TGTGCCAGCAGCAAAGGAAGGGGACCGGTTAGGTTTTCGGACAATGAGCAGTTCTTC.